This T cell receptor beta chain was sequenced for a study of vaccination effects on CD4 cells after COVID-19. Study-wide results and limits: Marked clonal contraction was seen late after vaccination (in both infection- and vaccine-induced clones). Limitations: small convalescent group and missing early post-infection timepoints.

With respect to this clone: What it binds is unknown.

This CDR3 spans 12 amino acids. Trimming shortened V by 1 base and J by 5 bases, and 5 bases separated the two germline ends. CDR1 and CDR2 from the germline V gene are SGHKS and YYEKEE (reference sequence). Sequenced by immunoSEQ multiplex PCR; TCRdb stores in-frame clones only, minus some. The table includes just under 45,000 clones, roughly four fifths detected once. CD4+ T cells specific for antigen were expanded with viral peptide pools by the ViraFEST assay before sequencing. On day 10 of culture, CD4+ T cells were separated out. Neither prior SARS-CoV-2 infection nor positive nucleocapsid antibodies were present in the vaccine recipients.

This chain links TRBV5-5 with TRBJ2-3; D call uncertain. This TCR came from a human donor who received a COVID-19 vaccine. This specimen was CD4+ T cells from PBMCs cultured with SARS-CoV-2 spike peptides, taken before COVID-19 vaccination. The CDR3 DNA follows: TGTGCCAGCAGCTTGACCGGAGATACGCAGTATTTT. Amino acid sequence: CASSLTGDTQYF.